This T cell receptor (beta chain) was retrieved from a study of tumor-infiltrating lymphocytes in localized non-small cell lung cancer. Findings of the study overall: Immunotypes IM1 and IM2 had similar TCR-derived T-cell fractions. Recurrence-free survival showed no association with tumor T-cell fraction.

Here immunoSEQ multiplex PCR was the method, and the copy in TCRdb shows in-frame clones only, minus some. The repertoire has about 8,400 clones, 77% of them found once; the top ten carry approximately 5.5%. For this clone: Its matching antigen is unknown.

Per germline, CDR1 LNHDA and CDR2 SQIVND (reference sequence). With 5 bases removed from V and 6 bases from J, the gap between germline ends came to 11 bases. The CDR3 has 13 residues. The sample was lung tumor tissue. The receptor was derived from a human donor with non-small cell lung cancer. V gene TRBV19 combines with J gene TRBJ1-5; no clear D gene. The CDR3 spells CASSPWEGQPQHF. The CDR3, as DNA: TGTGCCAGTAGTCCGTGGGAGGGTCAGCCCCAGCATTTT. Supplemented by reference TRBV19 and TRBJ1-5, the full variable domain reads DGGITQSPKYLFRKEGQNVTLSCEQNLNHDAMYWYRQDPGQGLRLIYYSQIVNDFQKGDIAEGYSVSREKKESFPLTVTSAQKNPTAFYLCASSPWEGQPQHFGDGTRLSIL.